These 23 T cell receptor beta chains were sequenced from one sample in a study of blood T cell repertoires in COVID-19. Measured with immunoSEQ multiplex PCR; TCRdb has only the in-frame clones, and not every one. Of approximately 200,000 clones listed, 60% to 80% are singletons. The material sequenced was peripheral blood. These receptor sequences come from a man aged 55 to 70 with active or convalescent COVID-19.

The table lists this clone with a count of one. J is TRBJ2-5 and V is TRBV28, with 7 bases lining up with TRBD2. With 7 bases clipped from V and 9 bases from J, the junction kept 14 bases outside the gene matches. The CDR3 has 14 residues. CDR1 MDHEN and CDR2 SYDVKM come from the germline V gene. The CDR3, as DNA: TGTGCCAGCACCATAGCGGGTGGATTGGGGGCCCAGTACTTC. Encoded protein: CASTIAGGLGAQYF.

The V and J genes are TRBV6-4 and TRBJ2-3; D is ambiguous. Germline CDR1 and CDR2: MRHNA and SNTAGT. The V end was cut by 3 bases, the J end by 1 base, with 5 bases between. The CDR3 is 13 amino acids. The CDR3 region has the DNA TGTGCCAGCAGTGATCCCGGCACAGATACGCAGTATTTT. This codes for CASSDPGTDTQYF.

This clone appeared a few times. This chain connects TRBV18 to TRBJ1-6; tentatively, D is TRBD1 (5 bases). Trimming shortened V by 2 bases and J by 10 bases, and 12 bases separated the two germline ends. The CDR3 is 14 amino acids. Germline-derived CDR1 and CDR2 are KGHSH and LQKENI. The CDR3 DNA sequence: TGTGCCAGCTCACCATCTCAGGGTGACTCACCCCTCCACTTT. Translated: CASSPSQGDSPLHF. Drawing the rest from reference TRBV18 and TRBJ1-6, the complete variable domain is NAGVMQNPRHLVRRRGQEARLRCSPMKGHSHVYWYRQLPEEGLKFMVYLQKENIIDESGMPKERFSAEFPKEGPSILRIQQVVRGDSAAYFCASSPSQGDSPLHFGNGTRLTVT.

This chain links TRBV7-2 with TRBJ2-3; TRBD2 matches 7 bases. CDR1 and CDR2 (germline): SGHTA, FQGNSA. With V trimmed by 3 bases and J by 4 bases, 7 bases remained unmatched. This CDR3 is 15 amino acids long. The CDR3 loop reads CASSLRGSSSDTQYF. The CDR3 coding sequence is TGTGCCAGCAGCTTGCGCGGGAGTAGCTCAGATACGCAGTATTTT.

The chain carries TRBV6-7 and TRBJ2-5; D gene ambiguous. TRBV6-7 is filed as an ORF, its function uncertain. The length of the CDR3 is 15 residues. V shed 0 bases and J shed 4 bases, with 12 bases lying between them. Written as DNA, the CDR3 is TGTGCCAGCAGTTACTCGATTCGAGCCCCAGAGACCCAGTACTTC. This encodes CASSYSIRAPETQYF.

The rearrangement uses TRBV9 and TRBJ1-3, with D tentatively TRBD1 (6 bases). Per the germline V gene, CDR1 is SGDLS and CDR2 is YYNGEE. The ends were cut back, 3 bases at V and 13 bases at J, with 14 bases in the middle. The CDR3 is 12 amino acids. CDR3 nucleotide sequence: TGTGCCAGCAGCGCCTACCGGGACAAGATATATTTT. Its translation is CASSAYRDKIYF.

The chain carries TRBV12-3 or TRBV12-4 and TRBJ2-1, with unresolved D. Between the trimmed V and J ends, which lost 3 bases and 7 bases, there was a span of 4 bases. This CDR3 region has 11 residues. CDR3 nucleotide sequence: TGTGCCAGCAGTTTGAGGAATGAGCAGTTCTTC. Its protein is CASSLRNEQFF.

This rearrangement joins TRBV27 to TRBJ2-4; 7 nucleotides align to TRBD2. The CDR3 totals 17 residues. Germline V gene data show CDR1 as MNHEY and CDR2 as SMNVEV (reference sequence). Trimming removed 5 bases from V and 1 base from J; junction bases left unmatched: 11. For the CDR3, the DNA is TGTGCCAGCAGTCTAGGGTGGGGGGGGTCGGCCAAAAACATTCAGTACTTC. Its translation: CASSLGWGGSAKNIQYF.

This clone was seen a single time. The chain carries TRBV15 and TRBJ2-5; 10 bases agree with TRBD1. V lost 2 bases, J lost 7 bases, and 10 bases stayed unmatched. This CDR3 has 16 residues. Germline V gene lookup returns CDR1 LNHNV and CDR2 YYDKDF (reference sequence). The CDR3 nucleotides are TGTGCCACCAGCAGACCGGGACAGGGGATTTATGGGACCCAGTACTTC. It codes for CATSRPGQGIYGTQYF. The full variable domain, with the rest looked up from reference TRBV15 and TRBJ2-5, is DAMVIQNPRYQVTQFGKPVTLSCSQTLNHNVMYWYQQKSSQAPKLLFHYYDKDFNNEADTPDNFQSRRPNTSFCFLDIRSPGLGDTAMYLCATSRPGQGIYGTQYFGPGTRLLVL.

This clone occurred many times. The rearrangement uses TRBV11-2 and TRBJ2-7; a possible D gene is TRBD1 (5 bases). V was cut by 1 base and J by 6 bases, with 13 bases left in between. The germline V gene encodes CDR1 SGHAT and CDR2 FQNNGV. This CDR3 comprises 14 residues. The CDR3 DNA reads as TGTGCCAGCAGCTTAGGGGGCCTTAAAAGCGAGCAGTACTTC. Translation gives CASSLGGLKSEQYF. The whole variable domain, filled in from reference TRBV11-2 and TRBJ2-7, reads EAGVAQSPRYKIIEKRQSVAFWCNPISGHATLYWYQQILGQGPKLLIQFQNNGVVDDSQLPKDRFSAERLKGVDSTLKIQPAKLEDSAVYLCASSLGGLKSEQYFGPGTRLTVT.

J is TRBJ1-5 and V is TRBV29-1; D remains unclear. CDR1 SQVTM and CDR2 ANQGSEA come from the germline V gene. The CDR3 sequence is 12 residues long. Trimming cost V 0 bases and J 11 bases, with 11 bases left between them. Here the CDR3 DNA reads TGCAGCGTTGAAGACACGGCGGAAGCCCAGCATTTT. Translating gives CSVEDTAEAQHF.

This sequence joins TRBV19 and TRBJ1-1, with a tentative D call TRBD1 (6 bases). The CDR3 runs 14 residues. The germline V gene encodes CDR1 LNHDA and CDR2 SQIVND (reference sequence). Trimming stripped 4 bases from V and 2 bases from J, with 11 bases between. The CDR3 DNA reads TGTGCCAGTAGTACGACAGGTATTAACACTGAAGCTTTCTTT. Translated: CASSTTGINTEAFF.

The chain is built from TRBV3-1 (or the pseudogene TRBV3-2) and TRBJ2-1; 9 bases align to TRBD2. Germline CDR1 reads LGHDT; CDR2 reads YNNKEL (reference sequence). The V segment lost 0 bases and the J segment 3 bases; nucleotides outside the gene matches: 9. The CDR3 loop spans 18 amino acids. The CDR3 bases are TGTGCCAGCAGCCAAGATGTGGCTAGCGGGAATTACTACAATGAGCAGTTCTTC. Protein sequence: CASSQDVASGNYYNEQFF.

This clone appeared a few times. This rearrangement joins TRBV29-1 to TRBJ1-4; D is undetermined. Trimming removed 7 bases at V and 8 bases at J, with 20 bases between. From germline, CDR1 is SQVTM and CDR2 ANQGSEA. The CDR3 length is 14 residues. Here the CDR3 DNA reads TGCAGCGCCCGAGAGGATAGCAGTGGAGAAAAACTGTTTTTT. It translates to CSAREDSSGEKLFF.

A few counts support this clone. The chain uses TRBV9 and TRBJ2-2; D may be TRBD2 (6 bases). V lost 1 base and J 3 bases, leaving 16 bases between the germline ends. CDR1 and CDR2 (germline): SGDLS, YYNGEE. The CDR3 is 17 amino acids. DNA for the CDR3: TGTGCCAGCAGCGTACCTACTAGCTCCTTGGACACCGGGGAGCTGTTTTTT. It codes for CASSVPTSSLDTGELFF.

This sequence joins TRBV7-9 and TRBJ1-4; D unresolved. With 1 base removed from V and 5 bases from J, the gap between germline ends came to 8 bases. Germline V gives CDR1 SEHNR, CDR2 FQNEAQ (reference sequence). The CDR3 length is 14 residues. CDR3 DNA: TGTGCCAGCAGCTTAGGGGCGACAAATGAAAAACTGTTTTTT. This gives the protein CASSLGATNEKLFF.

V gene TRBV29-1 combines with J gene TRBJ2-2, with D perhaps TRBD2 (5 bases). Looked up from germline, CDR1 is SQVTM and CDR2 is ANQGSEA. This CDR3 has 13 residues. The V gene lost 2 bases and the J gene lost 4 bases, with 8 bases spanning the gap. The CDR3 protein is CSVERGATGELFF. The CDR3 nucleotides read TGCAGCGTTGAACGGGGAGCCACCGGGGAGCTGTTTTTT.

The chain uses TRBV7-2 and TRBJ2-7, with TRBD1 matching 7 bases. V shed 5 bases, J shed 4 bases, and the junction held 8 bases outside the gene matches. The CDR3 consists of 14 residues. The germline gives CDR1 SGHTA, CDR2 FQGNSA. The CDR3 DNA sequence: TGTGCCAGCAGCCCCGGACAGGCCTGGTACGAGCAGTACTTC. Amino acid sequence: CASSPGQAWYEQYF.

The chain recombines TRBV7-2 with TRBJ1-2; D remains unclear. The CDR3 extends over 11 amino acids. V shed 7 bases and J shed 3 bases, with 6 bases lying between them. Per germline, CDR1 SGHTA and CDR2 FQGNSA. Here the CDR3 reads CASTDYYGYTF. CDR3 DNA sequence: TGTGCCAGCACGGACTACTATGGCTACACCTTC.

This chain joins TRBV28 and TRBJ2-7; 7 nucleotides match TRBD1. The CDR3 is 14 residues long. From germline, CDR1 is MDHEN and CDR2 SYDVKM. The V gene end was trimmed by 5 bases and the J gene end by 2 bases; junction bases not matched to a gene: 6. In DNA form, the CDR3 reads TGTGCCAGCAGTCAACAGGGGAATCCCTACGAGCAGTACTTC. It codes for CASSQQGNPYEQYF.

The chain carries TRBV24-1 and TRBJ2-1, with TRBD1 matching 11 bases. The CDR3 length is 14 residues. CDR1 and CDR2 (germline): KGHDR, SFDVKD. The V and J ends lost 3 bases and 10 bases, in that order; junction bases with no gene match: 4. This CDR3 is CATSDGQGAQEQFF. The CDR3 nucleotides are TGTGCCACCAGTGATGGACAGGGGGCTCAGGAGCAGTTCTTC.

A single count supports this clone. CDR3 sequence reads: CASSSRGYNEQFF. CDR3 coding DNA: TGTGCCAGCAGTTCCAGGGGTTACAATGAGCAGTTCTTC. This rearrangement joins TRBV28 to TRBJ2-1; the D gene is possibly TRBD1 (6 bases). The CDR3 consists of 13 residues. Germline CDR1 and CDR2: MDHEN and SYDVKM. Between the trimmed V and J ends, which lost 4 bases and 4 bases, there was a span of 8 bases.

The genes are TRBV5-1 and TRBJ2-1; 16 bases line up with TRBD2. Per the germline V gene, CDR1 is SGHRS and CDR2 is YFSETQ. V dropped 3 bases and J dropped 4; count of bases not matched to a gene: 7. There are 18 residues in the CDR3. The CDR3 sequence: CASSSGTSGRAEYNEQFF. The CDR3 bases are TGCGCCAGCAGCTCGGGGACTAGCGGGAGGGCGGAGTACAATGAGCAGTTCTTC.